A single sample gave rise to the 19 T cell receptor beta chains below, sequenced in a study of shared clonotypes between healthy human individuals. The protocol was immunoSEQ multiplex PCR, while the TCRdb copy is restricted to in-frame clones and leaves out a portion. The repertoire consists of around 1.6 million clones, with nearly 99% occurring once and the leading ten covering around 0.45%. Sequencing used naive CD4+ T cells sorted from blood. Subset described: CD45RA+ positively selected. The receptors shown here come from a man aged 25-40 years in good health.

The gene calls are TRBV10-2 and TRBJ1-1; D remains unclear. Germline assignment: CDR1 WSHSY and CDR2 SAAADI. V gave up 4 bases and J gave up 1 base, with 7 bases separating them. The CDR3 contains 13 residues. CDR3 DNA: TGCGCCAGCAGTGTGGAGGGGAACACTGAAGCTTTCTTT. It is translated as CASSVEGNTEAFF.

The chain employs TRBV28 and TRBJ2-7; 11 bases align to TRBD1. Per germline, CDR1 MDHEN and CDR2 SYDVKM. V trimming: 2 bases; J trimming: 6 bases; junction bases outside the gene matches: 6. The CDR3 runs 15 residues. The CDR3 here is CASSLMGQGVGEQYF. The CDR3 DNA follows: TGTGCCAGCAGTTTAATGGGACAGGGGGTAGGCGAGCAGTACTTC.

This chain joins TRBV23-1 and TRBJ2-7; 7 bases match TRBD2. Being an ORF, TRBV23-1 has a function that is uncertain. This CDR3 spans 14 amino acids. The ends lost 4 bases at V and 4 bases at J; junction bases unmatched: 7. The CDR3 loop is CASSPKRLAYEQYF. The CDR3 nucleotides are TGCGCCAGCAGTCCTAAACGACTAGCTTACGAGCAGTACTTC.

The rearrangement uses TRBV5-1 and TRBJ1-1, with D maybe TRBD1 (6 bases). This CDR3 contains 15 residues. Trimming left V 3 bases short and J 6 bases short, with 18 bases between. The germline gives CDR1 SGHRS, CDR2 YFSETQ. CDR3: CASSWEWGASSEAFF. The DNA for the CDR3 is TGCGCCAGCAGCTGGGAGTGGGGGGCGAGCTCTGAAGCTTTCTTT.

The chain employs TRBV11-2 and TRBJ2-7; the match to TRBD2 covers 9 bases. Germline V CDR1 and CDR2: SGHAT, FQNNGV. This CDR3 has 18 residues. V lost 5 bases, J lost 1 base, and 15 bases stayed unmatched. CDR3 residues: CASSNVLDRGLASYEQYF. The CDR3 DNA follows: TGTGCCAGCAGCAACGTCCTCGACCGAGGACTAGCGTCCTACGAGCAGTACTTC.

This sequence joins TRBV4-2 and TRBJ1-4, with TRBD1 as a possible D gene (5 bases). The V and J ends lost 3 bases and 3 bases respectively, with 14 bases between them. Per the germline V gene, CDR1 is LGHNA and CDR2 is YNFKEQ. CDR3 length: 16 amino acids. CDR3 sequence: CASSHDRQWANEKLFF. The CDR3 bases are TGTGCCAGCAGCCACGACAGACAGTGGGCTAATGAAAAACTGTTTTTT.

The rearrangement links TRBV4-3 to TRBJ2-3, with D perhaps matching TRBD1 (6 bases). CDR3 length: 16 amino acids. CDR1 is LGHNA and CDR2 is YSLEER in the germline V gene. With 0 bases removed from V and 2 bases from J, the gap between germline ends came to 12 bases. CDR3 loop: CASSQDTGSATDTQYF. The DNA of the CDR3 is TGCGCCAGCAGCCAAGATACAGGGAGCGCCACAGATACGCAGTATTTT.

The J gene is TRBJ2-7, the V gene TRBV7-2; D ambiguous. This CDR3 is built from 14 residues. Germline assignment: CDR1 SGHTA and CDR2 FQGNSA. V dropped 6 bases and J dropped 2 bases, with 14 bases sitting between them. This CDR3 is CASSTRQVPYEQYF. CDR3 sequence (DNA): TGTGCCAGCAGTACTCGTCAGGTCCCCTACGAGCAGTACTTC.

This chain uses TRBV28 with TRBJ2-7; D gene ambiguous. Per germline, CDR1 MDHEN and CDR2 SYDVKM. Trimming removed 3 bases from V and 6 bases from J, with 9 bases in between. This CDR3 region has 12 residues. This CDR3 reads CASSFTFGEQYF. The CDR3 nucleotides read TGTGCCAGCAGTTTCACGTTTGGCGAGCAGTACTTC. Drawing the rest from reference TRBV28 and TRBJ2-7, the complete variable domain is DVKVTQSSRYLVKRTGEKVFLECVQDMDHENMFWYRQDPGLGLRLIYFSYDVKMKEKGDIPEGYSVSREKKERFSLILESASTNQTSMYLCASSFTFGEQYFGPGTRLTVT.

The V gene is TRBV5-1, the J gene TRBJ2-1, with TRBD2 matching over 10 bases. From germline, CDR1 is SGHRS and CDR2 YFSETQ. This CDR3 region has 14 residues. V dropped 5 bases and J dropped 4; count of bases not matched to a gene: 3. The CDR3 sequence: CASRGLATYNEQFF. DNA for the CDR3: TGCGCCAGCAGGGGACTAGCGACTTACAATGAGCAGTTCTTC.

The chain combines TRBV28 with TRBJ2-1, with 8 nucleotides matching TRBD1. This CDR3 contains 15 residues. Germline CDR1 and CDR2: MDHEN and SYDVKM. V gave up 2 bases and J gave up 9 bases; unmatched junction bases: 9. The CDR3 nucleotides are TGTGCCAGCAGTTTAGGACAGGGTTGGGGAGGTGAGCAGTTCTTC. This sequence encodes CASSLGQGWGGEQFF.

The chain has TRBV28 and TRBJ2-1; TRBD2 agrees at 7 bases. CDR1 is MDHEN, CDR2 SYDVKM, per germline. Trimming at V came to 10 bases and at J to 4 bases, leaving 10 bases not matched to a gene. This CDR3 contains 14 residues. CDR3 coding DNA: TGTGCCACCGGGGAGGCTAGCGGTTACAATGAGCAGTTCTTC. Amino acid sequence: CATGEASGYNEQFF.

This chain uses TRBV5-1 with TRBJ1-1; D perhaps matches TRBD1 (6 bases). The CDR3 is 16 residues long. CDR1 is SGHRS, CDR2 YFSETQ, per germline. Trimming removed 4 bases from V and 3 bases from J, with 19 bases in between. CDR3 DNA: TGCGCCAGCAGCATATTAACCGGGGGCGATGACACTGAAGCTTTCTTT. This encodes CASSILTGGDDTEAFF.

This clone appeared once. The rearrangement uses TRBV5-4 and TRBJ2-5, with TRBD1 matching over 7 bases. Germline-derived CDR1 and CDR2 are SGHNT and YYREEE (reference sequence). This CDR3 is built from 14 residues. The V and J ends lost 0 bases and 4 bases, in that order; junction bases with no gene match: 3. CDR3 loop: CASSLDAGGETQYF. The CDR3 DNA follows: TGTGCCAGCAGCTTGGACGCAGGGGGAGAGACCCAGTACTTC. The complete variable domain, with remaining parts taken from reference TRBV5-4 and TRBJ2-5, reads ETGVTQSPTHLIKTRGQQVTLRCSSQSGHNTVSWYQQALGQGPQFIFQYYREEENGRGNFPPRFSGLQFPNYSSELNVNALELDDSALYLCASSLDAGGETQYFGPGTRLLVL.

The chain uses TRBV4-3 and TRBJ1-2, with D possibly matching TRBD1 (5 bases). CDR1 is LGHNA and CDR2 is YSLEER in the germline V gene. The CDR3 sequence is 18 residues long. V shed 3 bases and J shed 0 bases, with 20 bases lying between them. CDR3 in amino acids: CASSHELSGLRTNYGYTF. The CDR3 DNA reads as TGCGCCAGCAGCCACGAATTATCGGGACTCCGGACTAACTATGGCTACACCTTC.

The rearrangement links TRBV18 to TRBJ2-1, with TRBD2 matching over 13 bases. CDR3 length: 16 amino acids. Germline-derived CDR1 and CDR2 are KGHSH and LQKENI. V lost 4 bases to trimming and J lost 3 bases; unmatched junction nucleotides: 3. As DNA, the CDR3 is TGTGCCAGCTCACAAAGACTAGCGGGAGGCTACAATGAGCAGTTCTTC. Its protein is CASSQRLAGGYNEQFF.

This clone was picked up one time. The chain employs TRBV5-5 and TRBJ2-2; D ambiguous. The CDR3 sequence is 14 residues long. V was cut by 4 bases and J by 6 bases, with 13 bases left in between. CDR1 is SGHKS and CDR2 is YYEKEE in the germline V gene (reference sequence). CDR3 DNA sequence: TGTGCCAGCAGCGGCACAGTGGGCGCCGGGGAGCTGTTTTTT. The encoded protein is CASSGTVGAGELFF.

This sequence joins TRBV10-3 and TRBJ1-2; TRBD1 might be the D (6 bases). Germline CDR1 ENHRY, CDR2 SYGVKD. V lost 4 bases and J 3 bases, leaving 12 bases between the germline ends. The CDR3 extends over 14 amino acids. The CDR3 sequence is CAISAPGAHYGYTF. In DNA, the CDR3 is TGTGCCATCAGTGCTCCAGGGGCACACTATGGCTACACCTTC.

The CDR3 nucleotides read TGCGCCAGCAGCTTATACAGTCCGAACACCGGGGAGCTGTTTTTT. Its protein product is CASSLYSPNTGELFF. The V and J genes are TRBV5-1 and TRBJ2-2, with D hard to call. This CDR3 comprises 15 residues. Trimming removed 2 bases from V and 0 bases from J, with 8 bases in between. Germline CDR1 and CDR2: SGHRS and YFSETQ.